What follows are 21 T cell receptor beta chains derived from one specimen sequenced in a study of blood T cell repertoires in COVID-19. The repertoire was sequenced with immunoSEQ multiplex PCR; TCRdb's copy has only in-frame clones and lacks some. The sample includes a few hundred thousand clones, 86% of them seen just once. Sequenced sample: peripheral blood. Receptors originate from an older woman with COVID-19, enrolled during active disease.

The V and J genes are TRBV5-6 and TRBJ2-7; no clear D gene. The germline V gene has CDR1 SGHDT and CDR2 YYEEEE. This CDR3 spans 11 amino acids. The V end was cut by 2 bases, the J end by 3 bases, with 3 bases between. The CDR3 loop reads CASSFLYEQYF. Here the CDR3 DNA reads TGTGCCAGCAGCTTCCTCTACGAGCAGTACTTC. Drawing the rest from reference TRBV5-6 and TRBJ2-7, the complete variable domain is DAGVTQSPTHLIKTRGQQVTLRCSPKSGHDTVSWYQQALGQGPQFIFQYYEEEERQRGNFPDRFSGHQFPNYSSELNVNALLLGDSALYLCASSFLYEQYFGPGTRLTVT.

CDR3 region: CASSESGTGVAGELFF. For the CDR3, the DNA is TGCGCCAGCAGTGAGTCAGGCACAGGGGTCGCCGGGGAGCTGTTTTTT. The rearrangement links TRBV10-2 to TRBJ2-2; 7 nucleotides line up with TRBD1. The CDR3 is made up of 16 amino acids. Germline CDR1 WSHSY, CDR2 SAAADI. V shed 0 bases, J shed 6 bases, and the junction held 7 bases outside the gene matches.

This chain connects TRBV5-1 to TRBJ1-2; tentatively, D is TRBD1 (6 bases). V was cut by 4 bases and J by 2 bases, with 9 bases left in between. CDR1 is SGHRS, CDR2 YFSETQ, per germline. The CDR3 spans 13 residues. CDR3 residues: CASSARGNYGYTF. The DNA of the CDR3 is TGCGCCAGCAGCGCCAGGGGAAACTATGGCTACACCTTC.

A single count supports this clone. The V gene is TRBV12-3 or TRBV12-4, the J gene TRBJ2-1; 8 bases line up with TRBD1. The CDR3 length is 13 residues. J was trimmed by 9 bases and V by 7 bases; bases with no gene match: 8. The CDR3 loop is CASNTFTGGEQFF. As DNA, the CDR3 is TGTGCCAGCAATACCTTCACAGGGGGTGAGCAGTTCTTC.

The chain combines TRBV18 with TRBJ2-7; weak D call: TRBD1 (5 bases). V lost 0 bases and J 7 bases, leaving 22 bases between the germline ends. CDR1 and CDR2 (germline): KGHSH, LQKENI. CDR3 length equals 17 residues. The CDR3 region is CASSPPGTGYAKGEQYF. In DNA form, the CDR3 reads TGTGCCAGCTCACCACCGGGAACAGGCTATGCAAAGGGGGAGCAGTACTTC.

In nucleotides, the CDR3 is TGCGCCAGCAGCCCTACTGCGGAGACCCAGTACTTC. Translating it yields CASSPTAETQYF. The chain employs TRBV5-1 and TRBJ2-5; D remains ambiguous. CDR1 and CDR2 from the germline V gene are SGHRS and YFSETQ. The CDR3 is 12 residues long. V was clipped by 4 bases and J by 5 bases, with 9 bases between them. The full variable domain, with the rest looked up from reference TRBV5-1 and TRBJ2-5, is KAGVTQTPRYLIKTRGQQVTLSCSPISGHRSVSWYQQTPGQGLQFLFEYFSETQRNKGNFPGRFSGRQFSNSRSEMNVSTLELGDSALYLCASSPTAETQYFGPGTRLLVL.

V and J are TRBV27 and TRBJ2-5, with 9 positions matching TRBD2. Germline assignment: CDR1 MNHEY and CDR2 SMNVEV (reference sequence). Trimming took 8 bases from V and 6 from J; bases not matched to a gene: 22. This CDR3 comprises 18 residues. The CDR3 spells CASGSPGDWRGGRKTQYF. CDR3 DNA sequence: TGTGCCAGCGGAAGTCCCGGGGACTGGCGGGGGGGTAGGAAGACCCAGTACTTC.

J is TRBJ2-3 and V is TRBV19; 9 positions match TRBD1. The CDR3 consists of 15 residues. J lost 3 bases, V lost 5 bases, and 6 bases had no gene match. The germline V gene encodes CDR1 LNHDA and CDR2 SQIVND (reference sequence). CDR3 sequence (DNA): TGTGCCAGTAGTTTCAACAGGGGGCAGACAGATACGCAGTATTTT. This sequence encodes CASSFNRGQTDTQYF.

This sequence joins TRBV5-1 and TRBJ2-1; 9 bases are shared with TRBD1. The germline V gene encodes CDR1 SGHRS and CDR2 YFSETQ. This CDR3 spans 15 amino acids. V was pared by 2 bases and J by 7 bases, with 7 bases of the junction left unmatched. The CDR3 spells CASSLMTGGMNEQFF. In DNA form, the CDR3 reads TGCGCCAGCAGCTTAATGACAGGGGGAATGAATGAGCAGTTCTTC.

The chain recombines TRBV10-3 with TRBJ2-7; 7 nucleotides match TRBD1. The CDR3 loop spans 16 amino acids. Trimming removed 3 bases from V and 3 bases from J; junction bases left unmatched: 11. The germline CDR1 and CDR2 sequences are ENHRY and SYGVKD. As DNA, the CDR3 is TGTGCCATCAGTGACCCTCGACAGGGTGAAGGCTACGAGCAGTACTTC. Its protein product is CAISDPRQGEGYEQYF.

This clone showed up just a few times. Different DNA sequences within this sample yield the same CDR3. The chain has TRBV19 and TRBJ2-1, with D perhaps TRBD1 (5 bases). V lost 5 bases to trimming and J lost 4 bases, with 12 bases between them. The CDR3 covers 14 residues. Germline V gene sequence: CDR1 LNHDA, CDR2 SQIVND (reference sequence). The CDR3 loop reads CASSSGQGYNEQFF. The CDR3 DNA is TGTGCCAGTAGTTCAGGGCAAGGATACAATGAGCAGTTCTTC.

This chain joins TRBV3-1 (or the pseudogene TRBV3-2) and TRBJ2-1; possibly TRBD2 for D (6 bases). Germline-derived CDR1 and CDR2 are LGHDT and YNNKEL (reference sequence). The CDR3 extends over 16 amino acids. Deletions cut 4 bases from V and 4 bases from J, with 17 bases between. The CDR3, as DNA: TGTGCCAGCAGCCTCGCCGGGAGCGGAGGATACAATGAGCAGTTCTTC. Translation gives CASSLAGSGGYNEQFF.

This sequence joins TRBV18 and TRBJ1-1; TRBD1 matches at 10 bases. This CDR3 is built from 14 residues. Looked up from germline, CDR1 is KGHSH and CDR2 is LQKENI. Trimming removed 4 bases from V and 4 bases from J; junction bases left unmatched: 3. CDR3 sequence reads: CASSQTGGPTEAFF. CDR3 DNA: TGTGCCAGCTCACAGACAGGGGGCCCCACTGAAGCTTTCTTT.

The chain uses TRBV2 and TRBJ2-3; possible D gene TRBD2, 6 bases. The CDR3 has 14 amino acids. V was shortened by 6 bases and J by 2 bases, with 12 bases between the two germline ends. In germline, CDR1 is SNHLY, CDR2 FYNNEI. In nucleotides, the CDR3 is TGTGCCAGCAGGCCGGGACTCAACACAGATACGCAGTATTTT. It yields the protein CASRPGLNTDTQYF.

The V gene is TRBV3-1 (or the pseudogene TRBV3-2), the J gene TRBJ1-6, with D perhaps TRBD1 (5 bases). The CDR3 has 13 residues. V shed 6 bases and J shed 10 bases, with 13 bases lying between them. Germline values: CDR1 LGHDT, CDR2 YNNKEL (reference sequence). The CDR3 spells CASRGLSGSPLHF. The DNA for the CDR3 is TGTGCCAGCAGAGGGCTCTCAGGGTCACCCCTCCACTTT.

This clone was seen many times. The V call is TRBV7-6, the J call TRBJ1-4; TRBD1 agrees at 8 bases. This CDR3 comprises 15 residues. The V gene end was trimmed by 4 bases and the J gene end by 2 bases; junction bases not matched to a gene: 3. Germline CDR1 reads SGHVS; CDR2 reads FNYEAQ. In nucleotides, the CDR3 is TGTGCCAGCAGCTCTTACAGGGGGACTAATGAAAAACTGTTTTTT. It codes for CASSSYRGTNEKLFF.

V is TRBV10-2 and J is TRBJ2-5, with 9 positions matching TRBD2. CDR3 length: 15 amino acids. The germline gives CDR1 WSHSY, CDR2 SAAADI. Trimming at V came to 2 bases and at J to 5 bases, leaving 6 bases not matched to a gene. CDR3 sequence: CASSEGGGALETQYF. CDR3 nucleotide sequence: TGCGCCAGCAGTGAGGGCGGGGGGGCCCTCGAGACCCAGTACTTC.

The genes are TRBV18 and TRBJ1-2; D is perhaps TRBD1 (6 bases). Germline-derived CDR1 and CDR2 are KGHSH and LQKENI. Trimming took off 3 bases at V and 8 bases at J, with 19 bases between the two ends. The length of the CDR3 is 15 residues. CDR3 coding DNA: TGTGCCAGCTCACCTCTAAGGGGGGGGCGCTTGGGCTACACCTTC. It translates to CASSPLRGGRLGYTF.

The rearrangement joins TRBV18 to TRBJ1-4; tentative D call: TRBD1 (5 bases). The germline CDR1 and CDR2 sequences are KGHSH and LQKENI. The CDR3 covers 13 residues. Trimming took 6 bases from V and 8 from J, leaving 13 bases between them. The CDR3 is CASSGGTGEKLFF. CDR3 DNA: TGTGCCAGCTCCGGCGGGACGGGAGAAAAACTGTTTTTT.

Of note for this clone: The same CDR3 also results from other DNA sequences found in this sample. The V gene is TRBV5-6, the J gene TRBJ1-1, with a weak D call TRBD1 (6 bases). Trimming took 0 bases from V and 5 from J, leaving 11 bases between them. The CDR3 extends over 14 amino acids. The germline V gene has CDR1 SGHDT and CDR2 YYEEEE. The CDR3 is CASSLVSGATEAFF. The CDR3 nucleotides read TGTGCCAGCAGCTTGGTCTCAGGGGCTACTGAAGCTTTCTTT.

The gene calls are TRBV28 and TRBJ2-7; 8 bases map to TRBD1. The junction had 4 bases not matched to a gene; V was cut back by 5 bases and J by 4 bases. This CDR3 has 13 residues. In germline, CDR1 is MDHEN, CDR2 SYDVKM. CDR3 loop: CASSLRTGYEQYF. CDR3 nucleotide sequence: TGTGCCAGCAGTCTAAGGACAGGGTACGAGCAGTACTTC.